This T cell receptor (beta chain) was profiled in a study of cytomegalovirus exposure and HLA in healthy donors. TCRdb's copy holds only in-frame clones and misses some; the assay was immunoSEQ multiplex PCR. The repertoire holds approximately 300,000 clones, with 86% as singletons. The validation cohort, a group of 90 to 150 subjects, included the donors and was separate from the approximately 680-subject first cohort. Study results and limitations: Usually a TCR sequence was rare, but some public TCRs were found in many donors. Accounts indicate the classifier identified cytomegalovirus status with strong specificity and sensitivity. Researchers counted roughly 160 TCR beta chains as cytomegalovirus-associated.

As regards this clone: What it binds is not known.

The CDR3 consists of 16 residues. This receptor was obtained from a woman aged 18-29 years in good health and CMV-seronegative. The sequencing input was PBMCs. J is TRBJ2-1 and V is TRBV21-1; TRBD2, the D gene given by the table, was not confirmed from the DNA. TRBV21-1 is recorded as a pseudogene. In nucleotides, the CDR3 is TGTGCCAGCAGCAAGGCGGGAGGGCCGAGATACAATGAGCAGTTCTTC. Its protein product is CASSKAGGPRYNEQFF.